The clone carrying this T cell receptor (beta chain) was counted many times. Its antigen is currently unknown. These data originate in a study of T cells in Graves' hyperthyroidism and ophthalmopathy. In the study overall: At the time of initial diagnosis and before any treatment, peripheral blood was collected.

An absence of ophthalmopathy progression within 18 months meant stable Graves' hyperthyroidism. The authors obtained PBMCs from around 11 ml of fresh peripheral blood. TCR beta CDR3 regions were amplified from RNA. A first-round RT-PCR of the TCR CDR3 used the HTBI primer set. TCRdb ran MiXCR on the multiplex PCR reads and lists one entry per CDR3 protein. The sample has approximately 590,000 distinct CDR3 sequences, approximately 15% seen once. Per germline, CDR1 SNHLY and CDR2 FYNNEI. Trimming cost V 1 base and J 4 bases, with 8 bases left between them. The CDR3 runs 14 residues. Broader study findings: Most clonotypes expanded in thyroid above 0.001 were likewise present in blood.

This chain uses TRBV2 with TRBJ1-5; no clear D gene. The clonotype originates from a woman in her twenties or thirties with Graves' hyperthyroidism. The source material was blood. As DNA, the CDR3 is TGTGCCAGCAGTGAAGGTCAGCTTAATCAGCCCCAGCATTTT. The encoded protein is CASSEGQLNQPQHF.